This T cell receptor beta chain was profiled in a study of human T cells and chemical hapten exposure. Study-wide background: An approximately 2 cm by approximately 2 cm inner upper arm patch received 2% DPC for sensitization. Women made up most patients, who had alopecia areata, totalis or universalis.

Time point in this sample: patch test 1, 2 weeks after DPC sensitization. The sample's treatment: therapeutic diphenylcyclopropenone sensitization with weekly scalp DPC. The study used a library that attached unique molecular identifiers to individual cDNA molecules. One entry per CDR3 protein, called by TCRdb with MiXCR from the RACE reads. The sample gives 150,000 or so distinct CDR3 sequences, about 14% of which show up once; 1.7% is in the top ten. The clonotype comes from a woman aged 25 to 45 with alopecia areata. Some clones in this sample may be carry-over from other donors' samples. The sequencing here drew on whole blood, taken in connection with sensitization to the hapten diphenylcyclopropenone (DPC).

The CDR3, as DNA: TGTGCCTGGAATCCAGGGGATCCTGGCAATGAGCAGTTCTTC. Its protein product is CAWNPGDPGNEQFF. The chain uses TRBV30 and TRBJ2-1, with TRBD1 as a possible D gene (6 bases). Germline-derived CDR1 and CDR2 are GTSNPN and SVGIG (reference sequence). The CDR3 is 14 amino acids. The V gene lost 4 bases and the J gene lost 6 bases, with 16 bases spanning the gap.